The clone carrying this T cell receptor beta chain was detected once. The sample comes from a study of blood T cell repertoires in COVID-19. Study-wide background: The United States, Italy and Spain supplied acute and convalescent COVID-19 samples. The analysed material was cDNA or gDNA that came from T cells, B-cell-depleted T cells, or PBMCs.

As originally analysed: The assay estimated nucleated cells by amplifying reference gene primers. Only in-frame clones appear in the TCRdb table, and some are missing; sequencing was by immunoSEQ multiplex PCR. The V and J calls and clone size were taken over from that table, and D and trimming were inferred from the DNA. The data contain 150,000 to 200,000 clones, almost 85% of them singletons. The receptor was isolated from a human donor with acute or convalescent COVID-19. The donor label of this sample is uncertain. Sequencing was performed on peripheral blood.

DNA of the CDR3: TGTGCCAGTAGTGCCACTAGCGGGAGGGCCCTCGTTGGAGAGACCCAGTACTTC. Its translation: CASSATSGRALVGETQYF. The chain has TRBV19 and TRBJ2-5; 13 bases map to TRBD2. CDR3 length: 18 amino acids. Germline CDR1 and CDR2: LNHDA and SQIVND (reference sequence). The trim removed 5 bases at V and 4 bases at J, leaving 13 bases unmatched.